The sequence of this T cell receptor (beta chain) was determined in a study of T-cell memory formation after mild COVID-19. Study summary: The study found TCR clusters largely donor specific.

MiXCR was run by TCRdb on the 5' RACE reads, yielding one entry per CDR3 protein. The sample consists of about 170,000 distinct CDR3 sequences, roughly 13% of them appearing once. With respect to this clonotype: Its specificity is unknown.

Regarding the study as a whole: Most CD4+ clones that shrank were in CM and EM, while CD8+ ones turned up in EMRA.

V was cut by 2 bases and J by 1 base, with 11 bases left in between. Germline CDR1 SGHDT, CDR2 YYEEEE. The CDR3 loop spans 15 amino acids. The sequence derives from a man younger than 30 who had mild COVID-19 (a few samples of this study predate the infection). Cell type and time point are not known. The sample comprised PBMCs or a T cell subset sorted from them (not recorded which). The gene calls are TRBV5-6 and TRBJ2-3; D unresolved. The CDR3 DNA sequence: TGTGCCAGCAGCTTTAATCCCGACGGCACAGATACGCAGTATTTT. Its translation: CASSFNPDGTDTQYF.